What follows is one TCR beta chain and its context. Germline V gene data show CDR1 as LNHDA and CDR2 as SQIVND (reference sequence). The CDR3 consists of 15 residues. V lost 0 bases and J 6 bases, leaving 12 bases between the germline ends. This sample was included in a study of graft-versus-host responses after intestinal transplantation. Assay used: immunoSEQ multiplex PCR; TCRdb lists only in-frame clones, some missing. The profile shows some 7,600 clones, 85% to 95% of them singletons. This chain joins TRBV19 and TRBJ1-5, with D maybe TRBD1 (5 bases). This material consisted of PBMCs, taken 30 to 32 days after intestinal transplant. The clonotype originates from a human patient who received an intestinal transplant, so some T cells may come from the graft donor. The CDR3: CASSIEGRGSQPQHF. CDR3 in DNA: TGTGCCAGTAGTATAGAGGGTCGGGGGAGTCAGCCCCAGCATTTT.